These T cell receptor beta chains were read from a single sample in a study of T-cell reconstitution after alpha-beta-depleted transplantation in children. From the PCR reads, TCRdb called clonotypes with MiXCR, one entry per CDR3 protein. The table shows 450,000 to 600,000 distinct CDR3 sequences, with approximately 20% occurring only once. The material sequenced was PBMCs from the stem cell graft donor, taken from the stem cell graft. The receptor source for this set is a human donor who donated a stem cell graft to a child with acute lymphoblastic leukemia. Both conserved end residues are part of each CDR3. The order of the fields is clone size, V gene, J gene, D gene, CDR3 DNA, CDR3 protein. The D gene is left open where the match is weak. The listing skips clone size in some rows; elsewhere it reads once, few, many or a size class.

>few|TRBV10-3|TRBJ2-7|TRBD2
TGTGCCGTTAGCGGGTCTGCCTACGAGCAGTACTTC
CAVSGSAYEQYF
>.|TRBV5-4|TRBJ2-7|.
TGTGCCAGCAGCTTGGAGGGACCTCTTTACGAGCAGTACTTC
CASSLEGPLYEQYF
>many|TRBV5-6|TRBJ2-1|TRBD2
TGTGCCAGCAGCTTGGGACTAGCGGGGCCATACAATGAGCAGTTCTTC
CASSLGLAGPYNEQFF
>.|TRBV20-1|TRBJ2-3|.
TGCAGTGCTAGCGGAAAGCGGTTCACAGATACGCAGTATTTT
CSASGKRFTDTQYF
>many|TRBV20-1|TRBJ1-1|.
TGCAGTGCTAGAAATCTACAGGGCACTGAAGCTTTCTTT
CSARNLQGTEAFF
>.|TRBV4-1|TRBJ2-1|TRBD1
TGCGCCAGCAGCCAACCTACCATTGGACAGGGAATCTCCAACAATGAGCAGTTCTTC
CASSQPTIGQGISNNEQFF
>few|TRBV6-5|TRBJ1-1|.
TGTGCCAGCAGTTGGGCGGGACAGAACACTGAAGCTTTCTTT
CASSWAGQNTEAFF
>.|TRBV7-6|TRBJ2-5|.
TGTGCCAGCAGCTTATGGTTAGGGGAGACCCAGTACTTC
CASSLWLGETQYF
>.|TRBV27|TRBJ2-1|.
TGTGCCAGCAGTTTAGCGGGGAAGGGTAATGAGCAGTTCTTC
CASSLAGKGNEQFF
>.|TRBV20-1|TRBJ2-5|TRBD2
TGCAGTGCGCTCTGGCGTCTAGCGGGATTGTGGGAGACCCAGTACTTC
CSALWRLAGLWETQYF
>.|TRBV6-5|TRBJ2-1|.
TGTGCCAGCAGTTACACCCTTAGTCCCTACAATGAGCAGTTCTTC
CASSYTLSPYNEQFF
>many|TRBV2|TRBJ2-1|.
TGTGCCAGCAGTGAAGCGGGGCAGTTGCGTCGGGACAATGAGCAGTTCTTC
CASSEAGQLRRDNEQFF
>.|TRBV5-6|TRBJ1-1|.
TGTGCCAGCAGCCCCCTGGCGGGCCGACCGAACACTGAAGCTTTCTTT
CASSPLAGRPNTEAFF
>.|TRBV7-9|TRBJ2-3|.
TGTGCCAGCAGCTTAGCACAGGCCCCTGGAGATACGCAGTATTTT
CASSLAQAPGDTQYF
>few|TRBV20-1|TRBJ2-3|.
TGCAGTGTCAGACCGGGGCTAGATTTGTCAGATACGCAGTATTTT
CSVRPGLDLSDTQYF
>.|TRBV3-1|TRBJ2-3|.
TGTGCCAGCAGCCGCAGCGGGTTCACAGATACGCAGTATTTT
CASSRSGFTDTQYF
>.|TRBV5-6|TRBJ1-1|.
TGTGCCAGCAGCTTGTTGCTCTTAAAGGAAGCTTTCTTT
CASSLLLLKEAFF
>.|TRBV2|TRBJ2-1|TRBD2
TGTGCCAGCAGTCGGCGGGAGGGTGGGGATGAGCAGTTCTTC
CASSRREGGDEQFF
>.|TRBV4-2|TRBJ2-7|TRBD2
TGTGCCAGCAGCCAAGCCCTCGGGACTAGCTTCTACGAGCAGTACTTC
CASSQALGTSFYEQYF
>.|TRBV20-1|TRBJ2-7|TRBD2
TGCAGTGCTAGGTCTCTCGGACTAGTGGGGGTTGGTGAGCAGTACTTC
CSARSLGLVGVGEQYF
>once|TRBV6-1|TRBJ2-3|.
TGTGCCAGCAGTGAATGGGGGAGCGGGGATACGCAGTATTTT
CASSEWGSGDTQYF
>.|TRBV2|TRBJ2-1|.
TGTGCCAGCAGTCTGGAGGCGGGATGGGGATCCTACAATGAGCAGTTCTTC
CASSLEAGWGSYNEQFF
>.|TRBV19|TRBJ2-1|TRBD2
TGTGCCAGTAGTAACCTAGCGGGAGGGCCGCGGTTCTTC
CASSNLAGGPRFF
>.|TRBV27|TRBJ1-2|.
TGTGCCAGCAGTTTCGGTCCGGTCGAGGGTAACTATGGCTACACCTTC
CASSFGPVEGNYGYTF
>.|TRBV25-1|TRBJ1-5|TRBD1
TGTGCCAGCAGTGAATATGGTCAGGGGGTCGATCAGCCCCAGCATTTT
CASSEYGQGVDQPQHF
>.|TRBV5-1|TRBJ2-1|.
TGCGCCAGCGCCCCTGGGGGCCTCCCCTACAATGAGCAGTTCTTC
CASAPGGLPYNEQFF
>.|TRBV4-1|TRBJ2-1|.
TGCGCCAGCAGCCAAGATACCCAGTCTCTAGGAGTAGATGAGCAGTTCTTC
CASSQDTQSLGVDEQFF
>few|TRBV3-1|TRBJ2-7|TRBD2
TGTGCCAGCAGCCAAGAAGAAGCGGGAGGCCCCTACGAGCAGTACTTC
CASSQEEAGGPYEQYF
>.|TRBV4-1|TRBJ2-1|.
TGCGCCAGCAGGCCTGACCCGAGCTCCTACAATGAGCAGTTCTTC
CASRPDPSSYNEQFF
>.|TRBV4-2|TRBJ2-7|TRBD2
TGTGCCAGCAGCCTACAGATAGCGGGATCCTCTCTCTACGAGCAGTACTTC
CASSLQIAGSSLYEQYF
>many|TRBV2|TRBJ2-2|TRBD1
TGTGCCAGCAGTGTCCGGGACAGGGGGACCGGGGAGCTGTTTTTT
CASSVRDRGTGELFF
>many|TRBV12-3/TRBV12-4|TRBJ2-7|TRBD1
TGTGCCAGCAGCGCCGGGACAGGGGACTACGAGCAGTACTTC
CASSAGTGDYEQYF
>.|TRBV19|TRBJ1-1|.
TGTGCCAGTGGGTCAGGGGAAGCTTTCTTT
CASGSGEAFF
>many|TRBV29-1|TRBJ2-2|TRBD2
TGCAGCGTTGATCGCGGGAGTTCAGGATACACCGGGGAGCTGTTTTTT
CSVDRGSSGYTGELFF
>few|TRBV20-1|TRBJ2-7|.
TGCAGTGCTAGATCAATGACCTACGAGCAGTACTTC
CSARSMTYEQYF